Each of the 10 T cell receptor beta chains below was sequenced from the same sample in a study of PD-1 blockade in classical Hodgkin lymphoma. Time point noted: cycle 4 day 1 (C4D1), after about 6 weeks of nivolumab. Each and every patient relapsed after autologous stem cell transplantation, and patients got differing brentuximab vedotin exposure. Starting with thawed PBMCs, CD4+ T cells were purified by magnetic negative selection. Profiled with immunoSEQ multiplex PCR; TCRdb holds only in-frame clones, not every one. Among 25,000 to 30,000 clones listed, 70% to 90% were seen once. The source was CD4+ T cells from blood, collected before the fourth cycle of nivolumab. The receptors shown here come from a human donor with classical Hodgkin lymphoma.

The V call is TRBV18, the J call TRBJ2-1, with 8 bases fitting TRBD2. Germline V lookup: CDR1 KGHSH, CDR2 LQKENI. V was clipped by 3 bases and J by 3 bases; unmatched bases: 4. The length of the CDR3 is 15 residues. The CDR3 DNA reads TGTGCCAGCTCACCGCTACTAGCGGACTACAATGAGCAGTTCTTC. Translation: CASSPLLADYNEQFF.

The J gene is TRBJ1-2, the V gene TRBV6-5; 7 bases fit TRBD1. The germline V gene has CDR1 MNHEY and CDR2 SVGAGI. V gave up 6 bases and J gave up 4 bases; unmatched junction bases: 5. CDR3 size: 13 residues. The CDR3 nucleotides are TGTGCCAGCAGACCCGGACAGGTCTATGGCTACACCTTC. It translates to CASRPGQVYGYTF.

This clone has just a few counts. J is TRBJ1-2 and V is TRBV7-9; maybe TRBD1 (6 bases). Germline V gene lookup returns CDR1 SEHNR and CDR2 FQNEAQ (reference sequence). The ends were cut back, 5 bases at V and 4 bases at J, with 14 bases in the middle. The CDR3 has 14 amino acids. The CDR3 spells CASSPGGQVYGYTF. The CDR3 bases are TGTGCCAGCAGCCCCGGGGGGCAGGTCTATGGCTACACCTTC.

V usage is TRBV5-6 and J usage is TRBJ2-1, with TRBD1 matching over 10 bases. Germline values: CDR1 SGHDT, CDR2 YYEEEE. The CDR3 runs to 18 residues. J lost 5 bases, V lost 3 bases, and 14 bases had no gene match. CDR3 loop: CASSSRNPDRGSDNEQFF. CDR3 DNA: TGTGCCAGCAGCTCGCGAAACCCGGACAGGGGGTCGGACAATGAGCAGTTCTTC. The whole variable domain, filled in from reference TRBV5-6 and TRBJ2-1, reads DAGVTQSPTHLIKTRGQQVTLRCSPKSGHDTVSWYQQALGQGPQFIFQYYEEEERQRGNFPDRFSGHQFPNYSSELNVNALLLGDSALYLCASSSRNPDRGSDNEQFFGPGTRLTVL.

The chain is built from TRBV5-1 and TRBJ1-2; TRBD1 matches 8 bases. The CDR3 extends over 12 amino acids. J gave up 8 bases and V 4 bases, and 4 bases lay outside the gene matches. CDR1 and CDR2 from the germline V gene are SGHRS and YFSETQ. The CDR3 spells CASSPDRDGYTF. In DNA, the CDR3 is TGCGCCAGCAGCCCGGACAGGGACGGCTACACCTTC.

A few counts support this clone. The V call is TRBV6-6, the J call TRBJ1-1; no reliable D call. The germline CDR1 and CDR2 sequences are MNHNY and SVGAGI (reference sequence). This CDR3 region has 12 residues. V shed 0 bases and J shed 8 bases, with 7 bases lying between them. The DNA for the CDR3 is TGTGCCAGCAGTTACTCGAATCTAGAAGCTTTCTTT. The encoded protein is CASSYSNLEAFF.

The chain uses TRBV5-1 and TRBJ2-1; D is possibly TRBD1 (6 bases). This CDR3 comprises 12 residues. Germline lookup yields CDR1 SGHRS and CDR2 YFSETQ. V lost 4 bases and J lost 7, with 9 bases in between. The CDR3 here is CASSTQGNEQFF. The CDR3 DNA follows: TGCGCCAGCAGCACACAGGGTAATGAGCAGTTCTTC.

The chain employs TRBV2 and TRBJ2-7, with a tentative D call TRBD2 (6 bases). Germline CDR1 SNHLY, CDR2 FYNNEI. V dropped 7 bases and J dropped 11 bases, with 24 bases sitting between them. The CDR3 consists of 14 residues. CDR3: CASTRSSVPGGKYF. The CDR3, as DNA: TGTGCCAGCACGAGGTCTTCTGTCCCTGGGGGGAAGTACTTC.

This clone was seen once. The rearrangement joins TRBV28 to TRBJ2-7, with 8 bases aligning to TRBD2. Germline CDR1 is MDHEN and CDR2 is SYDVKM. This CDR3 is 14 amino acids long. J gave up 3 bases and V 5 bases, and 6 bases lay outside the gene matches. The CDR3 sequence is CASSRGGPGYEQYF. CDR3 nucleotides: TGTGCCAGCAGTCGGGGGGGGCCCGGCTACGAGCAGTACTTC.

The gene calls are TRBV5-1 and TRBJ2-3; no clear D. The V gene's germline CDR1 is SGHRS and CDR2 YFSETQ. The CDR3 runs 12 residues. With 7 bases removed from V and 6 bases from J, the gap between germline ends came to 12 bases. The CDR3 reads CASSVVGDTQYF. CDR3 DNA: TGCGCCAGCTCCGTAGTAGGTGATACGCAGTATTTT.